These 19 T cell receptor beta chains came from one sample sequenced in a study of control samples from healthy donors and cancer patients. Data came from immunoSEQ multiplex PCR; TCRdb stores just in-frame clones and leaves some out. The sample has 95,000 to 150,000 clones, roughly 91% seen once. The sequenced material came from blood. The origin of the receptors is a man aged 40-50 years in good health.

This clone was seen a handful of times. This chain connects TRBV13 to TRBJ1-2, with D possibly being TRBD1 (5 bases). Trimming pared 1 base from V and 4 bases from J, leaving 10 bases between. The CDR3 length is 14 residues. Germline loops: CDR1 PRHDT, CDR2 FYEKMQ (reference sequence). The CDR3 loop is CASSLVRGTYGYTF. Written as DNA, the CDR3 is TGTGCCAGCAGCTTAGTCCGGGGGACCTATGGCTACACCTTC.

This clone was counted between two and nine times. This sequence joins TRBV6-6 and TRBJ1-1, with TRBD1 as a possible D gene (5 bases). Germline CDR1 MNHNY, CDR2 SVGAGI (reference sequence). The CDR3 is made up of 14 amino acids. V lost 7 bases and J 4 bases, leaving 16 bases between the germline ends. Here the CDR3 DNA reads TGTGCCAGCACCCCCAGGGAGTGGTCCACTGAAGCTTTCTTT. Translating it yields CASTPREWSTEAFF.

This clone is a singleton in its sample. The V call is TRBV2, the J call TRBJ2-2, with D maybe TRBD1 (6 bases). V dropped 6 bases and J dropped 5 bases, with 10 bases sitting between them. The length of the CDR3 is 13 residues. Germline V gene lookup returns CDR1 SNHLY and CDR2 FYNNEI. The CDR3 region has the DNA TGTGCCAGCAGGACAACAGGGACCGGGGAGCTGTTTTTT. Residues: CASRTTGTGELFF.

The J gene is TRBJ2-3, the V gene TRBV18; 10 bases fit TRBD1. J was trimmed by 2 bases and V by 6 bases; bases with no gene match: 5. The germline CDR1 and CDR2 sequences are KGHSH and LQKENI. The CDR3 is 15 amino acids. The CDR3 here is CASSPGTGATDTQYF. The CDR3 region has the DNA TGTGCCAGCTCCCCCGGGACAGGGGCCACAGATACGCAGTATTTT.

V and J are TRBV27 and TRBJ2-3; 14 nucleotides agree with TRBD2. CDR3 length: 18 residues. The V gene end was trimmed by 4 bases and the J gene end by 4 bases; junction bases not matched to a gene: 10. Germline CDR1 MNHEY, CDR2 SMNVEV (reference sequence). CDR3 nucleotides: TGTGCCAGCAGTTCATGGGCGACTAGCGGGGGGGCCTCAGATACGCAGTATTTT. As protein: CASSSWATSGGASDTQYF.

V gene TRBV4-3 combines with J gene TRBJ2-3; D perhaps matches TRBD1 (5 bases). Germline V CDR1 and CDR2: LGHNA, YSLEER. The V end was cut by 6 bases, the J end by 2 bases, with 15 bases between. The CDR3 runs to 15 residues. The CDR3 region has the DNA TGCGCCAGCAGTATAGAGGCAGGGAACACAGATACGCAGTATTTT. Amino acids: CASSIEAGNTDTQYF.

The CDR3 DNA follows: TGTGCCAGCAGCCCAAACGTGGGGACAGCTAATCTCATGAACACTGAAGCTTTCTTT. Translating it yields CASSPNVGTANLMNTEAFF. The chain has TRBV7-9 and TRBJ1-1; TRBD1 matches at 7 bases. V lost 5 bases and J lost 0; bases outside the gene matches: 18. The CDR3 spans 19 residues. In germline, CDR1 is SEHNR, CDR2 FQNEAQ (reference sequence).

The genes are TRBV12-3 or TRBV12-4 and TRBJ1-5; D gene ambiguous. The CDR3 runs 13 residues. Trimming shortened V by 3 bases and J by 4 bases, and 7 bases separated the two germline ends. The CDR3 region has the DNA TGTGCCAGCAGTTTGGTGGGGAATCAGCCCCAGCATTTT. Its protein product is CASSLVGNQPQHF.

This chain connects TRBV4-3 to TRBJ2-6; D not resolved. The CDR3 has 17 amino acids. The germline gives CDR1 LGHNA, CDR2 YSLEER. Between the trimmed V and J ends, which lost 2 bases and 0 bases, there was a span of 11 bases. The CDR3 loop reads CASSQNRESSGANVLTF. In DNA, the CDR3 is TGCGCCAGCAGCCAAAACAGAGAGAGCTCTGGGGCCAACGTCCTGACTTTC.

Written as DNA, the CDR3 is TGTGCCAGCAGATTCAGGGAATTGCCCGAAGCTTTCTTT. Residues: CASRFRELPEAFF. This chain connects TRBV7-9 to TRBJ1-1, with D perhaps TRBD1 (5 bases). Per germline, CDR1 SEHNR and CDR2 FQNEAQ (reference sequence). The length of the CDR3 is 13 residues. Trimming took off 6 bases at V and 8 bases at J, with 16 bases between the two ends.

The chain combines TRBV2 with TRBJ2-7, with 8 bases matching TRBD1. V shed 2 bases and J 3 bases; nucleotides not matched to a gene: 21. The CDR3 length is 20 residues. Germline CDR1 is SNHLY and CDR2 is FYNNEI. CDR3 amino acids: CASSEYGTGPLVGVLYEQYF. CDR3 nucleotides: TGTGCCAGCAGTGAATACGGGACAGGTCCCCTCGTTGGGGTCCTCTACGAGCAGTACTTC.

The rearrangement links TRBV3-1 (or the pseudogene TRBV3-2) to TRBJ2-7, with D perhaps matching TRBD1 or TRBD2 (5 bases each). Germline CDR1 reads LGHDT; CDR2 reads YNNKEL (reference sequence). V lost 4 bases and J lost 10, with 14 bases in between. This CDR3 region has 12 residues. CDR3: CASSLREGSQYF. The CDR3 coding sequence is TGTGCCAGCAGCCTGAGAGAGGGGTCACAGTACTTC.

This chain's CDR3 is CASSYRDVNLGDTQYF. DNA of the CDR3: TGCGCCAGCAGCTACCGGGACGTCAACCTCGGAGATACGCAGTATTTT. This rearrangement joins TRBV5-1 to TRBJ2-3; possibly TRBD1 or TRBD2 for D (5 bases each). Trimming took off 3 bases at V and 5 bases at J, with 19 bases between the two ends. Germline V CDR1 and CDR2: SGHRS, YFSETQ. This CDR3 region has 16 residues.

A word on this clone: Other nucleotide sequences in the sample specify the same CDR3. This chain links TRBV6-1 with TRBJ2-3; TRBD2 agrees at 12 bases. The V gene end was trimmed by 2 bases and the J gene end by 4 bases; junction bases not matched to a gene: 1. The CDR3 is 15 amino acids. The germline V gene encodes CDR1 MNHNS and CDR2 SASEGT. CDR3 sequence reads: CASSELAGGPDTQYF. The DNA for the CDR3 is TGTGCCAGCAGTGAACTAGCGGGGGGGCCAGATACGCAGTATTTT.

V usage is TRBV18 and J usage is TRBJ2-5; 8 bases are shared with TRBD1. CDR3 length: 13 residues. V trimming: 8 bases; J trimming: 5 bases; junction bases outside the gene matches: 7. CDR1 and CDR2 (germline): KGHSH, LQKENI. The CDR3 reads CASAQGAGETQYF. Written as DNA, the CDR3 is TGTGCCAGCGCGCAGGGGGCCGGGGAGACCCAGTACTTC.

CDR3 DNA sequence: TGTGCCAGCAGCTTGGCAACACAGGGGTCTGAAGCTTTCTTT. It translates to CASSLATQGSEAFF. The rearrangement joins TRBV5-8 to TRBJ1-1; 7 bases map to TRBD1. The CDR3 is 14 amino acids. The V and J ends lost 0 bases and 6 bases, in that order; junction bases with no gene match: 5. Germline V gene data show CDR1 as SGHTS and CDR2 as YDEGEE.

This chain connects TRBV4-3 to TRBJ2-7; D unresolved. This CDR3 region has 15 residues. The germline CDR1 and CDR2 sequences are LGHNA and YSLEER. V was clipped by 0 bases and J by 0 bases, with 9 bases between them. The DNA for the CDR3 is TGCGCCAGCAGCCAAGAACCCCCCTACTCCTACGAGCAGTACTTC. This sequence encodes CASSQEPPYSYEQYF.

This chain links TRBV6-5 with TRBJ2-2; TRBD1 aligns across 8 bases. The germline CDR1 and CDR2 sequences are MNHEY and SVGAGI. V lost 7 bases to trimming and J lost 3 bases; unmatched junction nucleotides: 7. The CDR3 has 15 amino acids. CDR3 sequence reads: CASTRGREYTGELFF. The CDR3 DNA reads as TGTGCCAGCACCAGGGGGCGCGAATACACCGGGGAGCTGTTTTTT.

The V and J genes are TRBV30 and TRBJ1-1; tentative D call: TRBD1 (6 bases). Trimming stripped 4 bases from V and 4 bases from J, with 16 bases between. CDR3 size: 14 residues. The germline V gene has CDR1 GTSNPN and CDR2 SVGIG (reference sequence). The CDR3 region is CAWTYEGESTEAFF. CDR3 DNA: TGTGCCTGGACATACGAGGGGGAGAGCACTGAAGCTTTCTTT.